These 25 T cell receptor beta chains originate from one sample sequenced in a study of blood T cell repertoires in COVID-19 (TCRdb year 2020). The method behind the library was the immunoSEQ multiplex PCR assay. TCRdb took this table from immuneACCESS and kept in-frame rearrangements with V and J called. Such tables lack part of the clones; where checked against another copy, unresolved V genes explain under half of the gap, and the rest is unexplained. This sample gives some 180,000 clones in total; about 80% of them show up just once. Together, the top ten hold 7.8% of the sample. The sequenced sample was peripheral blood. These receptors were collected from a woman aged 60-75 years with COVID-19, enrolled during active disease.

This chain connects TRBV6-6 to TRBJ2-3, with 13 nucleotides matching TRBD2. V trimming: 6 bases; J trimming: 3 bases; junction bases outside the gene matches: 6. This CDR3 is 16 amino acids long. CDR1 MNHNY and CDR2 SVGAGI come from the germline V gene (reference sequence). The CDR3 sequence is CASRPLAGGATDTQYF. For the CDR3, the DNA is TGTGCCAGCAGGCCACTAGCGGGAGGGGCGACAGATACGCAGTATTTT.

V is TRBV7-8 and J is TRBJ1-5, with 11 bases identical to TRBD1. The CDR3 is made up of 17 amino acids. From germline, CDR1 is SGHVS and CDR2 FQNEAQ. Unmatched junction bases numbered 11, after V lost 1 base and J lost 9 bases. In nucleotides, the CDR3 is TGTGCCAGCAGCTTAGACCAGGACAGGGGGCAAATCGGGCCCCAGCATTTT. It translates to CASSLDQDRGQIGPQHF.

The chain recombines TRBV30 with TRBJ2-1; D not resolved. V was cut by 0 bases and J by 14 bases, with 11 bases left in between. Per germline, CDR1 GTSNPN and CDR2 SVGIG (reference sequence). The CDR3 is 11 residues long. The CDR3 spells CAWSVNGGEFF. CDR3 nucleotides: TGTGCCTGGAGTGTAAACGGTGGAGAGTTCTTC.

The chain is built from TRBV6-6 and TRBJ2-5, with TRBD1 matching over 10 bases. Germline assignment: CDR1 MNHNY and CDR2 SVGAGI (reference sequence). Trimming at V came to 5 bases and at J to 5 bases, leaving 17 bases not matched to a gene. This CDR3 is built from 18 residues. The CDR3 loop reads CASSPVLTLWGQGETQYF. The DNA for the CDR3 is TGTGCCAGCAGTCCAGTACTTACATTGTGGGGACAGGGGGAGACCCAGTACTTC.

The gene calls are TRBV5-6 and TRBJ2-1; 9 positions match TRBD2. Losses at the gene ends were 2 bases for V and 9 bases for J; bases not matched to a gene: 12. Germline CDR1 reads SGHDT; CDR2 reads YYEEEE. CDR3 length: 16 amino acids. The CDR3 DNA is TGTGCCAGCAGCTTCTTAAAAGCGGGGGGCCTGGGTGAGCAGTTCTTC. Its translation: CASSFLKAGGLGEQFF.

J is TRBJ1-1 and V is TRBV10-1; 11 bases are shared with TRBD1. V trimming: 6 bases; J trimming: 1 base; junction bases outside the gene matches: 4. The CDR3 extends over 15 amino acids. Germline loops: CDR1 WNHNN, CDR2 SYGVQD (reference sequence). CDR3 in amino acids: CASRDRGQGNTEAFF. CDR3 DNA: TGCGCCAGCAGGGACAGGGGGCAGGGGAACACTGAAGCTTTCTTT.

J is TRBJ2-5 and V is TRBV5-1, with 12 bases aligning to TRBD2. Germline CDR1 and CDR2: SGHRS and YFSETQ. The junction had 8 bases not matched to a gene; V was cut back by 0 bases and J by 5 bases. The CDR3 is 17 amino acids. For the CDR3, the DNA is TGCGCCAGCAGCTTGGGGCTAGCGGGAGGGCGTGAGGAGACCCAGTACTTC. Its translation is CASSLGLAGGREETQYF.

J is TRBJ2-2 and V is TRBV3-1 (or the pseudogene TRBV3-2), with no clear D. Trimming removed 0 bases from V and 7 bases from J, with 9 bases in between. This CDR3 spans 14 amino acids. CDR1 and CDR2 (germline): LGHDT, YNNKEL (reference sequence). Here the CDR3 reads CASSQDVNFGELFF. The CDR3 DNA reads as TGTGCCAGCAGCCAAGATGTAAACTTCGGGGAGCTGTTTTTT.

This chain uses TRBV6-5 with TRBJ2-7; possibly TRBD1 for D (5 bases). The germline gives CDR1 MNHEY, CDR2 SVGAGI. The CDR3 spans 15 residues. Trimming cost V 3 bases and J 6 bases, with 18 bases left between them. CDR3 DNA: TGTGCCAGCAGTTATCGAAGGGGCGCTGGGTCCGAGCAGTACTTC. Protein: CASSYRRGAGSEQYF.

The gene calls are TRBV5-4 and TRBJ2-3; 9 bases line up with TRBD2. The CDR3 length is 16 residues. With 5 bases clipped from V and 1 base from J, the junction kept 8 bases outside the gene matches. Germline CDR1 is SGHNT and CDR2 is YYREEE (reference sequence). This chain's CDR3 is CASRGGGGGGTDTQYF. Here the CDR3 DNA reads TGTGCCAGCAGAGGAGGGGGCGGGGGGGGCACAGATACGCAGTATTTT.

J is TRBJ2-2 and V is TRBV30; 11 bases are shared with TRBD1. Losses at the gene ends were 4 bases for V and 6 bases for J; bases not matched to a gene: 1. This CDR3 region has 13 residues. Germline CDR1 is GTSNPN and CDR2 is SVGIG (reference sequence). The CDR3 nucleotides read TGTGCCTGGATGGGACAGGGGGCCGGGGAGCTGTTTTTT. This encodes CAWMGQGAGELFF.

This clone was recorded once. This CDR3 is CASSAQPMNTEAFF. CDR3 nucleotide sequence: TGTGCCAGTAGTGCACAGCCGATGAACACTGAAGCTTTCTTT. J is TRBJ1-1 and V is TRBV19; D is ambiguous. The V and J ends lost 5 bases and 0 bases respectively, with 10 bases between them. The CDR3 has 14 residues. The germline gives CDR1 LNHDA, CDR2 SQIVND (reference sequence).

V and J are TRBV29-1 and TRBJ2-7, with 7 bases aligning to TRBD1. Germline V CDR1 and CDR2: SQVTM, ANQGSEA. The junction had 9 bases not matched to a gene; V was cut back by 7 bases and J by 6 bases. The CDR3 is made up of 12 amino acids. CDR3 protein: CSAATGPREQYF. The CDR3 region has the DNA TGCAGCGCCGCGACAGGGCCTCGCGAGCAGTACTTC.

Only a few counts were recorded for this clone. This chain joins TRBV20-1 and TRBJ1-1; D call uncertain. The CDR3 covers 12 residues. Germline CDR1 DFQATT, CDR2 SNEGSKA (reference sequence). V dropped 3 bases and J dropped 1 base, with 6 bases sitting between them. In nucleotides, the CDR3 is TGCAGTGCTAGTTACACGAACACTGAAGCTTTCTTT. It encodes CSASYTNTEAFF.

Comments on this clone: The junction differs from germline at one of its ends, possibly a read error. This chain joins TRBV7-2 and TRBJ2-1; 7 bases are a match to TRBD2. This CDR3 is 13 amino acids long. Germline V gives CDR1 SGHTA, CDR2 FQGNSA. The DNA for the CDR3 is TGTGCCAGCAGCCTAGCGGCAAACAATGAGCAGTTCTTC. Translated, it gives CASSLAANNEQFF. The full variable domain, in which reference TRBV7-2 and TRBJ2-1 provide the parts outside the CDR3, is GAGVSQSPSNKVTEKGKDVELRCDPISGHTALYWYRQSLGQGLEFLIYFQGNSAPDKSGLPSDRFSAERTGGSVSTLTIQRTQQEDSAVYLCASSLAANNEQFFGPGTRLTVL.

This clone was observed a single time. This chain joins TRBV28 and TRBJ1-4; 7 nucleotides agree with TRBD1. Germline CDR1 and CDR2: MDHEN and SYDVKM. After removal of 5 bases from V and 4 bases from J, the junction contained 7 bases not matched to a gene. This CDR3 has 15 residues. The DNA for the CDR3 is TGTGCCAGCAGTGACATCGGGACAGATAATGAAAAACTGTTTTTT. It is translated as CASSDIGTDNEKLFF.

This clone was detected only a few times. The chain combines TRBV6-5 with TRBJ2-3; TRBD2 aligns across 13 bases. Losses at the gene ends were 7 bases for V and 3 bases for J; bases not matched to a gene: 4. The CDR3 is 15 amino acids. From germline, CDR1 is MNHEY and CDR2 SVGAGI. The CDR3 region is CASMLLAGGTDTQYF. CDR3 sequence (DNA): TGTGCCAGCATGCTACTAGCGGGGGGGACAGATACGCAGTATTTT.

The chain carries TRBV29-1 and TRBJ1-1; D is uncertain. This CDR3 contains 14 residues. V was shortened by 5 bases and J by 3 bases, with 16 bases between the two germline ends. Germline CDR1 SQVTM, CDR2 ANQGSEA. The CDR3 DNA follows: TGCAGCGTTCACCCGGGCCGGAGGGACACTGAAGCTTTCTTT. It translates to CSVHPGRRDTEAFF.

The rearrangement links TRBV18 to TRBJ1-2, with 8 positions matching TRBD1. The J segment lost 4 bases and the V segment lost 5 bases, leaving 3 bases of the junction unmatched. Germline-derived CDR1 and CDR2 are KGHSH and LQKENI. The CDR3 runs to 13 residues. The CDR3 sequence is CASSTGQAYGYTF. CDR3 bases: TGTGCCAGCTCAACGGGACAGGCCTATGGCTACACCTTC.

The V and J genes are TRBV28 and TRBJ2-2; the D gene is possibly TRBD1 (5 bases). V lost 4 bases, J lost 8 bases, and 8 bases lay in between. The CDR3 consists of 12 residues. Germline-derived CDR1 and CDR2 are MDHEN and SYDVKM. CDR3 nucleotide sequence: TGTGCCAGCAGTTCCAGGGTTGGGGAGCTGTTTTTT. Translating it yields CASSSRVGELFF.

This clone was picked up a small number of times. J is TRBJ1-4 and V is TRBV20-1; D uncertain. Germline V gene sequence: CDR1 DFQATT, CDR2 SNEGSKA (reference sequence). V gave up 6 bases and J gave up 7 bases, with 9 bases separating them. The CDR3 sequence is 11 residues long. The CDR3 region has the DNA TGCAGTGCCCCGTCAGGTGAAAAACTGTTTTTT. It is translated as CSAPSGEKLFF.

The V gene is TRBV19, the J gene TRBJ1-1, with D hard to call. The CDR3 is 13 residues long. Germline V gene sequence: CDR1 LNHDA, CDR2 SQIVND (reference sequence). V was pared by 3 bases and J by 2 bases, with 7 bases between. The DNA for the CDR3 is TGTGCCAGTAGTATGAGCCTTAACACTGAAGCTTTCTTT. This gives the protein CASSMSLNTEAFF. Supplemented by reference TRBV19 and TRBJ1-1, the full variable domain reads DGGITQSPKYLFRKEGQNVTLSCEQNLNHDAMYWYRQDPGQGLRLIYYSQIVNDFQKGDIAEGYSVSREKKESFPLTVTSAQKNPTAFYLCASSMSLNTEAFFGQGTRLTVV.

This CDR3 reads CASSPSTGFGSGELFF. CDR3 nucleotide sequence: TGTGCCAGCTCACCATCCACAGGGTTCGGTTCCGGGGAGCTGTTTTTT. V and J are TRBV18 and TRBJ2-2; tentative D call: TRBD1 (6 bases). V shed 2 bases and J shed 6 bases, with 16 bases lying between them. Per the germline V gene, CDR1 is KGHSH and CDR2 is LQKENI. The length of the CDR3 is 16 residues.

This CDR3 reads CASSQPKREGLSEQFF. Written as DNA, the CDR3 is TGCGCCAGCAGTCAACCGAAGCGGGAGGGCCTTAGTGAGCAGTTCTTC. V gene TRBV23-1 combines with J gene TRBJ2-1; 10 bases line up with TRBD2. TRBV23-1 is placed among ORFs of uncertain function. The CDR3 is made up of 16 amino acids. After removal of 2 bases from V and 9 bases from J, the junction contained 10 bases not matched to a gene.

The chain joins TRBV4-3 to TRBJ2-7; 11 positions match TRBD2. Looked up from germline, CDR1 is LGHNA and CDR2 is YSLEER. The CDR3 consists of 15 residues. Trimming removed 3 bases from V and 3 bases from J; junction bases left unmatched: 4. The CDR3 DNA is TGCGCCAGCAGCCAGACGGGACTAGCGGACTACGAGCAGTACTTC. Translation gives CASSQTGLADYEQYF.